The clone carrying this T cell receptor beta chain was observed a handful of times. The sample belongs to a study of regulatory T cells in long-lasting Graves disease. Construction of TCR beta libraries relied on iRepertoire HTBI primers and on Arm-PCR targeting CDR3 regions. TCRdb redid the calling of the multiplex PCR reads with MiXCR, one entry per CDR3 protein. This repertoire shows a few hundred thousand distinct CDR3 sequences, 12% found once; its top ten account for approximately 20%. The sample's time point: newly diagnosed GD, antithyroid drugs for less than 3 months. The authors made the TCR library using RNA they extracted from PBMCs. The same sample was also used in a study of T cells in Graves' hyperthyroidism and ophthalmopathy.

The sequence came from a woman under 30 with Graves disease. The sequencing used peripheral blood mononuclear cells (PBMCs), collected at new diagnosis, from a patient treated with antithyroid drugs.

The CDR3 loop is CARSGTGGYEQYF. CDR3 in DNA: TGCGCCAGATCCGGGACAGGGGGCTACGAGCAGTACTTC. The rearrangement joins TRBV10-1 to TRBJ2-7; TRBD1 matches at 11 bases. CDR1 and CDR2 (germline): WNHNN, SYGVQD (reference sequence). This CDR3 is 13 amino acids long. V was clipped by 9 bases and J by 3 bases; unmatched bases: 4.